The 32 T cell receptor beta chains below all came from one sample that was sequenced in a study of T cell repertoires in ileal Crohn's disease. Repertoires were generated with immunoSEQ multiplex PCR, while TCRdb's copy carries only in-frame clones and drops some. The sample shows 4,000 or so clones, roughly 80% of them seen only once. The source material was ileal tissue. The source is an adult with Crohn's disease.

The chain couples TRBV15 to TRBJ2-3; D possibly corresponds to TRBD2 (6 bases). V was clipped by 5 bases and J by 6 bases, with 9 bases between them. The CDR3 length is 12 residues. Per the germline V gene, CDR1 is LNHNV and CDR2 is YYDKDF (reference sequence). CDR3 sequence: CATSWRGDTQYF. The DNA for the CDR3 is TGTGCCACCAGCTGGAGGGGTGATACGCAGTATTTT.

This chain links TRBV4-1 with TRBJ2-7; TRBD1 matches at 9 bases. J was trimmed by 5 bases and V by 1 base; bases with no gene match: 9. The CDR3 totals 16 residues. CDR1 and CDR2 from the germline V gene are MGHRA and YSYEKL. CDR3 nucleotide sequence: TGCGCCAGCAGCCAAGCCCCGGGACAGGGATCGGACGAGCAGTACTTC. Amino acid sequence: CASSQAPGQGSDEQYF.

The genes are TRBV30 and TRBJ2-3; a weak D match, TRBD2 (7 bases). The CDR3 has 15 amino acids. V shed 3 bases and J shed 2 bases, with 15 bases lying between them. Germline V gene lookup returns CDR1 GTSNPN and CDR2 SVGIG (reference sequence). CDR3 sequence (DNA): TGTGCCTGGAGGGGAGGGGGGAGGTTCACAGATACGCAGTATTTT. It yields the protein CAWRGGGRFTDTQYF.

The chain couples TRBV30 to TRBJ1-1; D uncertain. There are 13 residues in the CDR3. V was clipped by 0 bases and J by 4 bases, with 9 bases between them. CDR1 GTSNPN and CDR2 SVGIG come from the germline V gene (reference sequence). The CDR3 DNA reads TGTGCCTGGAGTGTCCGATTCGGCACTGAAGCTTTCTTT. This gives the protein CAWSVRFGTEAFF.

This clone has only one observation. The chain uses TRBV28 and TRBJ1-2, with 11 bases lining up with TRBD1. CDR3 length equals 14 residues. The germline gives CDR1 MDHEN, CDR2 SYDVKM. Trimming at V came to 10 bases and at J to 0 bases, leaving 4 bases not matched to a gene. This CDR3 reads CATGQGASNYGYTF. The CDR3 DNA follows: TGTGCCACCGGACAGGGGGCTTCTAACTATGGCTACACCTTC.

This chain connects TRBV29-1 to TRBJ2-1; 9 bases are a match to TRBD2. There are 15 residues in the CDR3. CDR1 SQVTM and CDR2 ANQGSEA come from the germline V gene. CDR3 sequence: CSSKKGRGGVNEQFF. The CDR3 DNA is TGCTCGTCAAAAAAGGGGCGGGGGGGCGTCAATGAGCAGTTCTTC.

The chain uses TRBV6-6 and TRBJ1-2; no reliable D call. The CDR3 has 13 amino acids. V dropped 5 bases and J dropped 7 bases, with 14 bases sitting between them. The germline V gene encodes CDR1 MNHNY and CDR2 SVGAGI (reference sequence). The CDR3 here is CASSPPVEGGYTF. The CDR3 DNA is TGTGCCAGCAGTCCCCCCGTCGAGGGTGGCTACACCTTC.

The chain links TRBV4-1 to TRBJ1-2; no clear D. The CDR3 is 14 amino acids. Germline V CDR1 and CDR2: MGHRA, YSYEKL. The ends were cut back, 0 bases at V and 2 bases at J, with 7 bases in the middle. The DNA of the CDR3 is TGCGCCAGCAGCCAAGATCCAGTCAACTATGGCTACACCTTC. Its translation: CASSQDPVNYGYTF.

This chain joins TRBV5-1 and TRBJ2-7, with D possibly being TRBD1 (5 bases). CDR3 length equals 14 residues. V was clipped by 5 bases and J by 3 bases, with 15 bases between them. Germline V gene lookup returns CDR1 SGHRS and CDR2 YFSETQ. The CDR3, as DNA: TGCGCCAGCAGTCCCAGGGTCTCGGACTACGAGCAGTACTTC. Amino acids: CASSPRVSDYEQYF.

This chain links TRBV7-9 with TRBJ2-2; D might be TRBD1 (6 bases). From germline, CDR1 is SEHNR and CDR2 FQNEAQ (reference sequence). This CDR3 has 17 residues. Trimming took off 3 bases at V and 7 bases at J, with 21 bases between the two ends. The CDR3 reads CASSLSWDTRVNGELFF. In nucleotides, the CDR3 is TGTGCCAGCAGCTTGTCGTGGGACACTAGGGTTAACGGGGAGCTGTTTTTT.

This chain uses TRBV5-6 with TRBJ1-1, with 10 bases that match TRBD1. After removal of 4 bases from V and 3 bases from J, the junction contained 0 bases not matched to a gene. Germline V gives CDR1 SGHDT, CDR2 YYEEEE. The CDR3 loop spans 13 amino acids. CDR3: CASSGTGDTEAFF. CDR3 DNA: TGTGCCAGCAGCGGGACAGGGGACACTGAAGCTTTCTTT. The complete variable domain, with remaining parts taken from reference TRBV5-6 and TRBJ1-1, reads DAGVTQSPTHLIKTRGQQVTLRCSPKSGHDTVSWYQQALGQGPQFIFQYYEEEERQRGNFPDRFSGHQFPNYSSELNVNALLLGDSALYLCASSGTGDTEAFFGQGTRLTVV.

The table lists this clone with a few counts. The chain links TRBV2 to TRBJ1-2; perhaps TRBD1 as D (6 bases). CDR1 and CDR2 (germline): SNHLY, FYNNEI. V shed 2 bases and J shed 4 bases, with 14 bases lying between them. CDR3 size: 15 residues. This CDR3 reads CASSERTAPSYGYTF. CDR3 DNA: TGTGCCAGCAGTGAACGGACAGCCCCTTCCTATGGCTACACCTTC. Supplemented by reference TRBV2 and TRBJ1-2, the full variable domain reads EPEVTQTPSHQVTQMGQEVILRCVPISNHLYFYWYRQILGQKVEFLVSFYNNEISEKSEIFDDQFSVERPDGSNFTLKIRSTKLEDSAMYFCASSERTAPSYGYTFGSGTRLTVV.

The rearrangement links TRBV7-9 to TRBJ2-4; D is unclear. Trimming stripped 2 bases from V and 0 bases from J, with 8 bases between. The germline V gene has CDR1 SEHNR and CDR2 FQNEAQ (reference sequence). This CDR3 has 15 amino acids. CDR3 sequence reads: CASSLTEIAKNIQYF. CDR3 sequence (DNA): TGTGCCAGCAGCTTAACTGAAATAGCCAAAAACATTCAGTACTTC. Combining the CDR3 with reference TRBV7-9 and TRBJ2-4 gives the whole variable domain DTGVSQNPRHKITKRGQNVTFRCDPISEHNRLYWYRQTLGQGPEFLTYFQNEAQLEKSRLLSDRFSAERPKGSFSTLEIQRTEQGDSAMYLCASSLTEIAKNIQYFGAGTRLSVL.

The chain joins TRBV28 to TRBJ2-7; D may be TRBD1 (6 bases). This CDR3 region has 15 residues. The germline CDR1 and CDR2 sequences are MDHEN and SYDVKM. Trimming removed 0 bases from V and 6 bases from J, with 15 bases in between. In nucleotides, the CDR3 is TGTGCCAGCAGTTTATGGGCGGACAGTGGGAGCGAGCAGTACTTC. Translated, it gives CASSLWADSGSEQYF.

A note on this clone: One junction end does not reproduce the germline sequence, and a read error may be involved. CDR3 loop: CSVQEGGRETQYF. CDR3 DNA sequence: TGCAGCGTTCAAGAGGGGGGGCGGGAGACCCAGTACTTC. This chain joins TRBV29-1 and TRBJ2-5; D might be TRBD2 (7 bases). The germline V gene encodes CDR1 SQVTM and CDR2 ANQGSEA. The CDR3 is made up of 13 amino acids.

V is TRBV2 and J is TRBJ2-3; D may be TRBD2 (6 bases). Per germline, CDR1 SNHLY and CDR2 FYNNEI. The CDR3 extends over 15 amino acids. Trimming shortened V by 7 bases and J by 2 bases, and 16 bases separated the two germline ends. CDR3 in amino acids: CASMGTALFTDTQYF. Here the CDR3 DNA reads TGTGCCAGCATGGGGACTGCCCTTTTCACAGATACGCAGTATTTT.

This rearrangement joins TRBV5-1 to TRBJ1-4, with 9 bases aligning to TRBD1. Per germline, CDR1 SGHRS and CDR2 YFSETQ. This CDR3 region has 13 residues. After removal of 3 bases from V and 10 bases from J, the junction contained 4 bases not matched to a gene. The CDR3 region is CASSWGQGAKLFF. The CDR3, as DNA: TGCGCCAGCAGCTGGGGACAGGGTGCAAAACTGTTTTTT. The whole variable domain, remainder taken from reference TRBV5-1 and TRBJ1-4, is KAGVTQTPRYLIKTRGQQVTLSCSPISGHRSVSWYQQTPGQGLQFLFEYFSETQRNKGNFPGRFSGRQFSNSRSEMNVSTLELGDSALYLCASSWGQGAKLFFGSGTQLSVL.

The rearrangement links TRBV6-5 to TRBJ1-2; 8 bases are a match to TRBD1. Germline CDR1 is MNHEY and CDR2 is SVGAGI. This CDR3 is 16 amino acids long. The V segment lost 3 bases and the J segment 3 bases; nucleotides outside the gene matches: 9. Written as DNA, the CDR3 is TGTGCCAGCAGTTATGCCCCAGGGGGCAGACACTATGGCTACACCTTC. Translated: CASSYAPGGRHYGYTF.

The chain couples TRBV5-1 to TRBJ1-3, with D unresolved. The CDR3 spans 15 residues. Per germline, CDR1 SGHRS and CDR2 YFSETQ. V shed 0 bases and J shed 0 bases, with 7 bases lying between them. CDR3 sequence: CASSLDSTSGNTIYF. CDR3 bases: TGCGCCAGCAGCTTGGACAGTACCTCTGGAAACACCATATATTTT.

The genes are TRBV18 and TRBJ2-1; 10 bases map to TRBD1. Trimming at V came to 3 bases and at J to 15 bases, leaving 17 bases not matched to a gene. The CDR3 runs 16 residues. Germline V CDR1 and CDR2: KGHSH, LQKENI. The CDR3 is CASSPLTQDRGSMAFF. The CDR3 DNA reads TGTGCCAGCTCACCCCTAACGCAGGACAGGGGGTCTATGGCGTTCTTC.

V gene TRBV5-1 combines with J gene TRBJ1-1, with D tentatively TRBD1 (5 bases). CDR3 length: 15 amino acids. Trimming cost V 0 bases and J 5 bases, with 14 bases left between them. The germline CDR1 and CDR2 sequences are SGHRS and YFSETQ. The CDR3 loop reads CASSLGPREGTEAFF. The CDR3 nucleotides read TGCGCCAGCAGCTTGGGGCCCAGGGAAGGGACTGAAGCTTTCTTT.

The CDR3 bases are TGTGCCAGCAGTTTTGACAGATCGAACACTGAAGCTTTCTTT. Translation gives CASSFDRSNTEAFF. The genes are TRBV6-1 and TRBJ1-1, with TRBD1 as a possible D gene (5 bases). The ends were cut back, 5 bases at V and 1 base at J, with 11 bases in the middle. The germline gives CDR1 MNHNS, CDR2 SASEGT. The CDR3 length is 14 residues.

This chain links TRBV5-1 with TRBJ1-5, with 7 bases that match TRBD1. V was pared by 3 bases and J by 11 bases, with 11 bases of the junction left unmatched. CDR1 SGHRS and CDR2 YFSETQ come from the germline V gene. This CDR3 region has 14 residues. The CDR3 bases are TGCGCCAGCAGCTCGGGGACAGAGACCGCGGCCCAGCATTTT. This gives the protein CASSSGTETAAQHF.

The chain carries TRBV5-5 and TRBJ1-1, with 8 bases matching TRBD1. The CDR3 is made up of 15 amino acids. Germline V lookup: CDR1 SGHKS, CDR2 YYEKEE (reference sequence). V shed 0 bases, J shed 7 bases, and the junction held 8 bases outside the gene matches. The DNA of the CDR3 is TGTGCCAGCAGCTTGGTCTCAGGGACAGGTAGTGAAGCTTTCTTT. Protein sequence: CASSLVSGTGSEAFF.

This chain's CDR3 is CASSLALQPGYTF. As DNA, the CDR3 is TGTGCCAGCAGCTTGGCTTTACAGCCTGGCTACACCTTC. The chain carries TRBV5-6 and TRBJ1-2; no clear D. V was cut by 0 bases and J by 7 bases, with 10 bases left in between. In germline, CDR1 is SGHDT, CDR2 YYEEEE. The CDR3 spans 13 residues.

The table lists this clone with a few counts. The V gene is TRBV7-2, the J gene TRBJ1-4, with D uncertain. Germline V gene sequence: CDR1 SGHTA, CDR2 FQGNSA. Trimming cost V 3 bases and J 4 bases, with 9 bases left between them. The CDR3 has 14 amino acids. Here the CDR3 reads CASSFGTNNEKLFF. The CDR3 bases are TGTGCCAGCAGCTTTGGTACAAATAATGAAAAACTGTTTTTT. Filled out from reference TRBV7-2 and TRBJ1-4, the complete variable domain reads GAGVSQSPSNKVTEKGKDVELRCDPISGHTALYWYRQSLGQGLEFLIYFQGNSAPDKSGLPSDRFSAERTGGSVSTLTIQRTQQEDSAVYLCASSFGTNNEKLFFGSGTQLSVL.

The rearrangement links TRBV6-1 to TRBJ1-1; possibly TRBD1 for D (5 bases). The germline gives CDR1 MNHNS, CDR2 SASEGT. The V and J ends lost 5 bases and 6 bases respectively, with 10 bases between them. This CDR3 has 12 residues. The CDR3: CASSQGTPEAFF. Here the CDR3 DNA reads TGTGCCAGCAGTCAGGGAACCCCTGAAGCTTTCTTT.

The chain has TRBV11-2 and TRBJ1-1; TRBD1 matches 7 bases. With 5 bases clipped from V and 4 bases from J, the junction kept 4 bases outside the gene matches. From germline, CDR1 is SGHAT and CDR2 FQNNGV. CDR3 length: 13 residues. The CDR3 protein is CASSRGGLTEAFF. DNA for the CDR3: TGTGCCAGCAGCAGAGGGGGCCTCACTGAAGCTTTCTTT.

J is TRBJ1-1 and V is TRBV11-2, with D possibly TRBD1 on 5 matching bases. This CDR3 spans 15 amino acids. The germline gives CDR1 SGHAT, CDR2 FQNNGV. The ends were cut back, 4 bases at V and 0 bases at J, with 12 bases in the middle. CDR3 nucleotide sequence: TGTGCCAGCAGCTACCCGGGACTGATGAACACTGAAGCTTTCTTT. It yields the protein CASSYPGLMNTEAFF.

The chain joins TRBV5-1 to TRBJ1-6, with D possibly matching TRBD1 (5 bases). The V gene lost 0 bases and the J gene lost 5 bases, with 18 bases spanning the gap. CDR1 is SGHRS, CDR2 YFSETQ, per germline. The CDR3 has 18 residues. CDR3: CASSLGPGPSPNNSPLHF. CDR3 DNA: TGCGCCAGCAGCTTGGGGCCAGGGCCGTCTCCTAATAATTCACCCCTCCACTTT.

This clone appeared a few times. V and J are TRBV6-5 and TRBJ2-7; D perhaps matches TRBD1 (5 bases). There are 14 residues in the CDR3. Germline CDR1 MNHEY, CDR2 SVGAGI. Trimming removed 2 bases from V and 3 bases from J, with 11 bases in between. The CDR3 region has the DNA TGTGCCAGCAGTTACGGGGCTACGCACTACGAGCAGTACTTC. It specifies CASSYGATHYEQYF.

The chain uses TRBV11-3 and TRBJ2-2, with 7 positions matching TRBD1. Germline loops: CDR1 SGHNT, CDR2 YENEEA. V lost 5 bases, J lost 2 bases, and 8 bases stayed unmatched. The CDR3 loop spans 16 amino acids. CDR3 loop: CASSNNWDRNTGELFF. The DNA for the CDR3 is TGTGCCAGCAGCAATAATTGGGACAGAAACACCGGGGAGCTGTTTTTT.